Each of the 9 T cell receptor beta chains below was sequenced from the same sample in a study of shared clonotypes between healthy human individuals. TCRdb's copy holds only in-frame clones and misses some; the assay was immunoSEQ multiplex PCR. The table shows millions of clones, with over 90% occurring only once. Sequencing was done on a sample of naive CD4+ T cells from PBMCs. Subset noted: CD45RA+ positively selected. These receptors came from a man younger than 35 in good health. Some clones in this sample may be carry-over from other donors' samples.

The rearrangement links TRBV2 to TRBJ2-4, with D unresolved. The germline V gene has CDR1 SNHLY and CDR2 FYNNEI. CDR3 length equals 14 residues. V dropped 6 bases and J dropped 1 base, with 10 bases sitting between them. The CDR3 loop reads CASRILGAKNIQYF. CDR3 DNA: TGTGCCAGCAGAATTCTAGGGGCCAAAAACATTCAGTACTTC.

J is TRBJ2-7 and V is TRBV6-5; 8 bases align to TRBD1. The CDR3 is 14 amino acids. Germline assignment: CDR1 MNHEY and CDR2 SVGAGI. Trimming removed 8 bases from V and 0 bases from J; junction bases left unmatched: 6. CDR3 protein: CASGLTGASYEQYF. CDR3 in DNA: TGTGCCAGCGGACTGACAGGGGCCTCCTACGAGCAGTACTTC.

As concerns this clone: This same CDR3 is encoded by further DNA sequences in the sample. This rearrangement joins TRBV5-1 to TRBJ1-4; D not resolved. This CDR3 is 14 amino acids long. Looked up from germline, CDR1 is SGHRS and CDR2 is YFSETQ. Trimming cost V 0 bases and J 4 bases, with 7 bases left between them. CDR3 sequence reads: CASSLDGGNEKLFF. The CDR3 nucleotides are TGCGCCAGCAGCTTGGACGGCGGTAATGAAAAACTGTTTTTT.

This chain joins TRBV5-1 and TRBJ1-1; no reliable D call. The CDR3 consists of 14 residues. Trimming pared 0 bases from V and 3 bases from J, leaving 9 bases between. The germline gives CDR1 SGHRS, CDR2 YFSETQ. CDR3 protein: CASSLAPPHTEAFF. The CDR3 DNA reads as TGCGCCAGCAGCTTGGCCCCGCCACACACTGAAGCTTTCTTT.

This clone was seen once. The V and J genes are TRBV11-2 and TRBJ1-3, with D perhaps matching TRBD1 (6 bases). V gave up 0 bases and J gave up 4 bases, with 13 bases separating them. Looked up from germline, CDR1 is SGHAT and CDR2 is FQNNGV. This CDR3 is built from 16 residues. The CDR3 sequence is CASSLDRGHSGNTIYF. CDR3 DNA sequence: TGTGCCAGCAGCTTAGATCGGGGACATTCCGGAAACACCATATATTTT.

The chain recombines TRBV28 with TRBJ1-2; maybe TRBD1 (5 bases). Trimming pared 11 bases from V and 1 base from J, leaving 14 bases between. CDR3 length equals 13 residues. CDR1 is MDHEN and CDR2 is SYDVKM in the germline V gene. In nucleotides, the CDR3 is TGTGCCTCCTGGGGTGGGGGTAACTATGGCTACACCTTC. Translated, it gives CASWGGGNYGYTF.

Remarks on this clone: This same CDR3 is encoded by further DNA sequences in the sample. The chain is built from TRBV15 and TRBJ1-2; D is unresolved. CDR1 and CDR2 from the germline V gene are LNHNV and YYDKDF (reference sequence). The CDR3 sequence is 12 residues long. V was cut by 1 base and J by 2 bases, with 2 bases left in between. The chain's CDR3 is CATSRANYGYTF. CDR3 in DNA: TGTGCCACCAGCAGAGCCAACTATGGCTACACCTTC.

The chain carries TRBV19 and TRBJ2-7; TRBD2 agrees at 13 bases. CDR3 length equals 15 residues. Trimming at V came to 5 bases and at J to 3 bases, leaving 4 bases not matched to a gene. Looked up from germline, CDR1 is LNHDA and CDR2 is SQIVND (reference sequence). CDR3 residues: CASSRTSGSIYEQYF. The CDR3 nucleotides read TGTGCCAGTAGTCGGACTAGCGGGAGTATCTACGAGCAGTACTTC.

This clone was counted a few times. CDR3 sequence (DNA): TGTGCCATCAGTGAGAAAGGGAACTATGGCTACACCTTC. Amino acids: CAISEKGNYGYTF. The chain combines TRBV10-3 with TRBJ1-2; no reliable D call. CDR3 length: 13 residues. The germline V and J ends were trimmed by 2 bases and 2 bases, with 6 bases remaining between them. CDR1 is ENHRY, CDR2 SYGVKD, per germline.